Presented here are 32 T cell receptor beta chains from one specimen sequenced in a study of T cell repertoires in aging, cancer and after chemotherapy. Multiplex touch-down PCR with TRB-A/B primers amplified rearranged V-D-J TRB sequences. MiXCR, applied by TCRdb to the multiplex PCR reads, yields one record per CDR3 protein. The sample has fewer than 5,500 distinct CDR3 sequences, about three fifths seen once. Peripheral blood genomic DNA, not sorted cells or RNA, was the template. The source material was blood. Receptor source: a human donor with a solid tumor.

The chain uses TRBV19 and TRBJ1-2, with D possibly being TRBD1 (5 bases). Germline assignment: CDR1 LNHDA and CDR2 SQIVND (reference sequence). CDR3 length: 14 amino acids. Trimming removed 3 bases at V and 7 bases at J, with 15 bases between. The CDR3 DNA reads TGTGCCAGTAGTATTGATCAGGGTAGGGTTGGCTACACCTTC. Its protein is CASSIDQGRVGYTF.

This chain joins TRBV6-5 and TRBJ1-4; 7 positions match TRBD1. This CDR3 comprises 14 residues. V trimming: 5 bases; J trimming: 8 bases; junction bases outside the gene matches: 8. Germline values: CDR1 MNHEY, CDR2 SVGAGI. In nucleotides, the CDR3 is TGTGCCAGCAGTCTCAGGGGGGTCGGGGAAAAACTGTTTTTT. This codes for CASSLRGVGEKLFF.

The chain has TRBV12-3 or TRBV12-4 and TRBJ1-3; a weak D match, TRBD1 (6 bases). The CDR3 is made up of 16 amino acids. Trimming left V 3 bases short and J 6 bases short, with 18 bases between. The CDR3 coding sequence is TGTGCCAGCAGTTTGGGGGGGGGCGCGTCGAAAAACACCATATATTTT. This translates into CASSLGGGASKNTIYF.

The V and J genes are TRBV6-5 and TRBJ2-1, with TRBD2 matching 9 bases. From germline, CDR1 is MNHEY and CDR2 SVGAGI. This CDR3 has 13 residues. With 6 bases clipped from V and 5 bases from J, the junction kept 2 bases outside the gene matches. CDR3 protein: CASSRLADNEQFF. In DNA, the CDR3 is TGTGCCAGCAGCCGACTAGCGGACAATGAGCAGTTCTTC.

V is TRBV6-6 and J is TRBJ2-5; perhaps TRBD2 as D (7 bases). The germline gives CDR1 MNHNY, CDR2 SVGAGI (reference sequence). CDR3 length equals 16 residues. V was trimmed by 7 bases and J by 2 bases, leaving 20 bases between them. CDR3 sequence reads: CASIPYKGGGQETQYF. CDR3 nucleotides: TGTGCCAGCATACCCTACAAGGGGGGGGGTCAAGAGACCCAGTACTTC.

The CDR3 loop reads CASSLRTGEGADTQYF. The CDR3 region has the DNA TGTGCCAGCAGCCTACGGACAGGGGAGGGTGCAGATACGCAGTATTTT. J is TRBJ2-3 and V is TRBV11-2, with 9 bases identical to TRBD1. Germline CDR1 and CDR2: SGHAT and FQNNGV. The CDR3 sequence is 16 residues long. With 5 bases clipped from V and 4 bases from J, the junction kept 10 bases outside the gene matches. The full variable domain, rest sourced from reference TRBV11-2 and TRBJ2-3, is EAGVAQSPRYKIIEKRQSVAFWCNPISGHATLYWYQQILGQGPKLLIQFQNNGVVDDSQLPKDRFSAERLKGVDSTLKIQPAKLEDSAVYLCASSLRTGEGADTQYFGPGTRLTVL.

The CDR3 DNA is TGCAGCTGGTACAGGGGGCGGAACACTGAAGCTTTCTTT. Translated: CSWYRGRNTEAFF. The chain links TRBV29-1 to TRBJ1-1; 9 bases line up with TRBD1. Germline values: CDR1 SQVTM, CDR2 ANQGSEA. This CDR3 has 13 residues. After removal of 8 bases from V and 1 base from J, the junction contained 5 bases not matched to a gene.

This chain uses TRBV29-1 with TRBJ2-3; D perhaps matches TRBD2 (6 bases). This CDR3 region has 13 residues. The V end was cut by 5 bases, the J end by 6 bases, with 15 bases between. From germline, CDR1 is SQVTM and CDR2 ANQGSEA. CDR3 bases: TGCAGCGTTATTCGGCGGAGCGGGGATACGCAGTATTTT. It is translated as CSVIRRSGDTQYF.

This chain links TRBV19 with TRBJ2-7; 9 nucleotides match TRBD2. The V gene end was trimmed by 5 bases and the J gene end by 5 bases; junction bases not matched to a gene: 7. Per germline, CDR1 LNHDA and CDR2 SQIVND (reference sequence). The CDR3 contains 14 residues. CDR3 protein: CASSPRLAGDEQYF. The DNA for the CDR3 is TGTGCCAGTAGTCCACGATTAGCGGGAGACGAGCAGTACTTC.

CDR3 nucleotide sequence: TGCAGTGCTAGAACCGGGGGAGTTAATCAGCCCCAGCATTTT. As protein: CSARTGGVNQPQHF. V is TRBV20-1 and J is TRBJ1-5, with TRBD1 as a possible D gene (5 bases). Trimming left V 2 bases short and J 4 bases short, with 12 bases between. Germline CDR1 and CDR2: DFQATT and SNEGSKA (reference sequence). The CDR3 has 14 amino acids.

The chain joins TRBV18 to TRBJ2-7, with D unclear. The germline V gene has CDR1 KGHSH and CDR2 LQKENI. V lost 3 bases to trimming and J lost 3 bases, with 6 bases between them. This CDR3 is built from 12 residues. Here the CDR3 reads CASSPQLYEQYF. The CDR3, as DNA: TGTGCCAGCTCACCGCAACTCTACGAGCAGTACTTC.

The chain couples TRBV12-3 or TRBV12-4 to TRBJ2-7, with 11 bases fitting TRBD1. The CDR3 totals 15 residues. J gave up 6 bases and V 5 bases, and 9 bases lay outside the gene matches. This chain's CDR3 is CASSTDRGRPLEQYF. CDR3 nucleotides: TGTGCCAGCAGTACGGACAGGGGGCGCCCTCTCGAGCAGTACTTC.

CDR3 region: CSADLRGGETQYF. CDR3 coding DNA: TGCAGTGCCGACCTAAGGGGGGGAGAGACCCAGTACTTC. V is TRBV20-1 and J is TRBJ2-5; possible D gene TRBD2, 7 bases. V lost 6 bases to trimming and J lost 4 bases, with 15 bases between them. There are 13 residues in the CDR3. The germline gives CDR1 DFQATT, CDR2 SNEGSKA (reference sequence).

This clonotype was observed a few times. This chain links TRBV6-6 with TRBJ2-7; a possible D gene is TRBD1 (5 bases). Between the trimmed V and J ends, which lost 1 base and 5 bases, there was a span of 12 bases. The CDR3 runs 14 residues. Looked up from germline, CDR1 is MNHNY and CDR2 is SVGAGI (reference sequence). The CDR3 DNA reads as TGTGCCAGCAGTTACTGGGGCCCAACGGACGAGCAGTACTTC. This translates into CASSYWGPTDEQYF.

This clonotype was observed a handful of times. The chain links TRBV7-2 to TRBJ2-7; D may match TRBD1 or TRBD2 (5 bases each). The V gene lost 5 bases and the J gene lost 0 bases, with 11 bases spanning the gap. Germline V gives CDR1 SGHTA, CDR2 FQGNSA. CDR3 size: 14 residues. The CDR3 DNA is TGTGCCAGCAGCATAGACAGCGGCTCCTACGAGCAGTACTTC. Protein sequence: CASSIDSGSYEQYF.

The CDR3 coding sequence is TGTGCCAGCAGCCTTGGACAGCTCAGGGCACCCCTCCACTTT. This translates into CASSLGQLRAPLHF. The chain links TRBV11-2 to TRBJ1-6; D is possibly TRBD1 (6 bases). This CDR3 is built from 14 residues. Looked up from germline, CDR1 is SGHAT and CDR2 is FQNNGV. V was cut by 5 bases and J by 11 bases, with 16 bases left in between.

This clonotype has more than one count but fewer than ten. V usage is TRBV10-3 and J usage is TRBJ2-7; D is unclear. Germline-derived CDR1 and CDR2 are ENHRY and SYGVKD. This CDR3 comprises 12 residues. Trimming took 4 bases from V and 2 from J, leaving 6 bases between them. The CDR3 spells CAISGQTYEQYF. CDR3 sequence (DNA): TGTGCCATCAGTGGACAAACCTACGAGCAGTACTTC.

This clonotype appeared a few times. V is TRBV20-1 and J is TRBJ2-7; 8 nucleotides line up with TRBD2. The trim removed 6 bases at V and 3 bases at J, leaving 7 bases unmatched. Per germline, CDR1 DFQATT and CDR2 SNEGSKA (reference sequence). This CDR3 contains 13 residues. The CDR3 loop reads CSAPGTRGYEQYF. CDR3 coding DNA: TGCAGTGCCCCCGGGACTAGAGGCTACGAGCAGTACTTC.

The chain uses TRBV20-1 and TRBJ1-2; tentative D call: TRBD1 (5 bases). CDR1 DFQATT and CDR2 SNEGSKA come from the germline V gene (reference sequence). Trimming shortened V by 5 bases and J by 0 bases, and 13 bases separated the two germline ends. The CDR3 is 14 residues long. CDR3 bases: TGCAGTGCTGGAGGGGCAGGGTCTAACTATGGCTACACCTTC. Its protein product is CSAGGAGSNYGYTF.

V gene TRBV6-5 combines with J gene TRBJ2-1; TRBD1 aligns across 7 bases. This CDR3 has 15 residues. V dropped 2 bases and J dropped 8; count of bases not matched to a gene: 9. Per germline, CDR1 MNHEY and CDR2 SVGAGI. This chain's CDR3 is CASSYRQGTRDEQFF. The DNA of the CDR3 is TGTGCCAGCAGTTACCGACAGGGTACGAGGGATGAGCAGTTCTTC.

The chain is built from TRBV12-3 or TRBV12-4 and TRBJ1-1; tentative D call: TRBD1 (6 bases). The CDR3 is 15 amino acids. V gave up 5 bases and J gave up 3 bases, with 16 bases separating them. The CDR3 DNA follows: TGTGCCAGCAGTCCTCGACAGGCCGGTCACACTGAAGCTTTCTTT. Its translation: CASSPRQAGHTEAFF.

This clonotype was seen once. The chain employs TRBV18 and TRBJ2-3; D not resolved. The CDR3 length is 16 residues. V dropped 2 bases and J dropped 4 bases, with 16 bases sitting between them. Germline assignment: CDR1 KGHSH and CDR2 LQKENI. The CDR3 nucleotides read TGTGCCAGCTCACCAGCATCCGGAAGGGTCGCAGATACGCAGTATTTT. It is translated as CASSPASGRVADTQYF. Combining the CDR3 with reference TRBV18 and TRBJ2-3 gives the whole variable domain NAGVMQNPRHLVRRRGQEARLRCSPMKGHSHVYWYRQLPEEGLKFMVYLQKENIIDESGMPKERFSAEFPKEGPSILRIQQVVRGDSAAYFCASSPASGRVADTQYFGPGTRLTVL.

The V call is TRBV6-5, the J call TRBJ2-1; 11 nucleotides match TRBD2. The CDR3 covers 15 residues. V shed 6 bases and J 3 bases; nucleotides not matched to a gene: 4. The V gene's germline CDR1 is MNHEY and CDR2 SVGAGI. The CDR3 DNA follows: TGTGCCAGCAGACCCGGGACTAGCGGCTACAATGAGCAGTTCTTC. Amino acids: CASRPGTSGYNEQFF.

The chain uses TRBV12-3 or TRBV12-4 and TRBJ1-2; 8 positions match TRBD1. V lost 6 bases, J lost 8 bases, and 8 bases stayed unmatched. This CDR3 comprises 13 residues. This CDR3 reads CASRSGGAEGYTF. In nucleotides, the CDR3 is TGTGCCAGCAGGTCAGGGGGCGCGGAGGGCTACACCTTC.

This clonotype was seen a handful of times. This chain connects TRBV20-1 to TRBJ1-1; a weak D match, TRBD1 (6 bases). Per the germline V gene, CDR1 is DFQATT and CDR2 is SNEGSKA (reference sequence). The CDR3 extends over 13 amino acids. V shed 3 bases and J shed 5 bases, with 13 bases lying between them. The CDR3 nucleotides read TGCAGTGCTAGCCCCCAGGGGTGGACTGAAGCTTTCTTT. Protein product: CSASPQGWTEAFF.

V usage is TRBV20-1 and J usage is TRBJ2-7, with no clear D. CDR1 DFQATT and CDR2 SNEGSKA come from the germline V gene (reference sequence). The CDR3 spans 15 residues. V lost 6 bases and J 6 bases, leaving 24 bases between the germline ends. CDR3 region: CSATESSGLSLEQYF. The CDR3 coding sequence is TGCAGTGCGACGGAGTCAAGTGGGTTAAGCCTCGAGCAGTACTTC.

CDR3 sequence reads: CASSGTVYNEQFF. The CDR3 DNA reads TGTGCCAGCAGCGGGACTGTCTACAATGAGCAGTTCTTC. The V and J genes are TRBV7-3 and TRBJ2-1, with D perhaps TRBD2 (6 bases). Germline V CDR1 and CDR2: SGHTA, FQGTGA. The V gene lost 5 bases and the J gene lost 3 bases, with 8 bases spanning the gap. The CDR3 covers 13 residues.

The chain is built from TRBV12-3 or TRBV12-4 and TRBJ2-7, with D perhaps TRBD2 (5 bases). Trimming pared 5 bases from V and 6 bases from J, leaving 17 bases between. The CDR3 covers 14 residues. CDR3 nucleotide sequence: TGTGCCAGCAGTCACACCCACCTACGGGGCGAGCAGTACTTC. Protein sequence: CASSHTHLRGEQYF.

The chain links TRBV2 to TRBJ2-1; D gene uncertain. Germline V gene sequence: CDR1 SNHLY, CDR2 FYNNEI. Between the trimmed V and J ends, which lost 8 bases and 3 bases, there was a span of 11 bases. CDR3 length equals 13 residues. The CDR3 DNA follows: TGTGCCAGCCGCCTAGGAAACTACAATGAGCAGTTCTTC. Amino acid sequence: CASRLGNYNEQFF. Looking up the rest from reference TRBV2 and TRBJ2-1 gives the full variable domain: EPEVTQTPSHQVTQMGQEVILRCVPISNHLYFYWYRQILGQKVEFLVSFYNNEISEKSEIFDDQFSVERPDGSNFTLKIRSTKLEDSAMYFCASRLGNYNEQFFGPGTRLTVL.

This clonotype was seen once. The J gene is TRBJ1-1, the V gene TRBV12-3 or TRBV12-4, with D uncertain. This CDR3 spans 15 amino acids. Trimming took off 7 bases at V and 0 bases at J, with 15 bases between the two ends. CDR3 sequence (DNA): TGTGCCAGCACTTTTCGGAGGGAACTGAACACTGAAGCTTTCTTT. It encodes CASTFRRELNTEAFF.

The genes are TRBV19 and TRBJ1-6; D might be TRBD1 (6 bases). V was pared by 6 bases and J by 7 bases, with 13 bases between. Germline V lookup: CDR1 LNHDA, CDR2 SQIVND (reference sequence). This CDR3 comprises 14 residues. The CDR3 DNA reads TGTGCCAGTAGGGTGGACAGTGGGAATTCACCCCTCCACTTT. Encoded protein: CASRVDSGNSPLHF.

The chain has TRBV27 and TRBJ1-1; D is ambiguous. The CDR3 length is 11 residues. V lost 5 bases, J lost 8 bases, and 9 bases lay in between. CDR1 MNHEY and CDR2 SMNVEV come from the germline V gene (reference sequence). The CDR3 nucleotides read TGTGCCAGCAGTGTGAGTACGGAAGCTTTCTTT. The encoded protein is CASSVSTEAFF.